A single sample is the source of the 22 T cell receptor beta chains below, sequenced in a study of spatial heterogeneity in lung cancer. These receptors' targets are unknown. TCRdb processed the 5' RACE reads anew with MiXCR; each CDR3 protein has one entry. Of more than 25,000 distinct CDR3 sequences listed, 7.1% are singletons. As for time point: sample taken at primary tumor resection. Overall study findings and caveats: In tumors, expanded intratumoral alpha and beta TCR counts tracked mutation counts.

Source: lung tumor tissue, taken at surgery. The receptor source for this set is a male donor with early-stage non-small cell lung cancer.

CDR3 in DNA: TGTGCCAGCTCACCACCGGAGGGTCGGGGCGAGACCCAGTACTTC. Amino acid sequence: CASSPPEGRGETQYF. The chain is built from TRBV18 and TRBJ2-5; TRBD2 is a possible D gene (6 bases). The CDR3 sequence is 15 residues long. Germline CDR1 and CDR2: KGHSH and LQKENI. The V gene lost 0 bases and the J gene lost 5 bases, with 13 bases spanning the gap.

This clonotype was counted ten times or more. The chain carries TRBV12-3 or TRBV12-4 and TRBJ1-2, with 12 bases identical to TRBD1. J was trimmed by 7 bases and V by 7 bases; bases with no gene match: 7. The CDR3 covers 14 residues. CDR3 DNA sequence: TGTGCCAGCACTCTGGGACAGGGGGCTGGTGGCTACACCTTC. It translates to CASTLGQGAGGYTF.

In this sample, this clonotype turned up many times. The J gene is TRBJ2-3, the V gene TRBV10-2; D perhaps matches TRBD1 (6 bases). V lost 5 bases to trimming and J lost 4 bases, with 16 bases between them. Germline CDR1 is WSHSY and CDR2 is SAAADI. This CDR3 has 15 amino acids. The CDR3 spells CASSPDSVAADTQYF. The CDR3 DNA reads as TGCGCCAGCAGTCCGGACAGTGTGGCAGCAGATACGCAGTATTTT.

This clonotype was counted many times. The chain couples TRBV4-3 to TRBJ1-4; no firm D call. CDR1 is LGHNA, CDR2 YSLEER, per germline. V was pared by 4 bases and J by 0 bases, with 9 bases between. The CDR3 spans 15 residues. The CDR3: CASSRATATNEKLFF. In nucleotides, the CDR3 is TGCGCCAGCAGCCGAGCTACGGCAACTAATGAAAAACTGTTTTTT.

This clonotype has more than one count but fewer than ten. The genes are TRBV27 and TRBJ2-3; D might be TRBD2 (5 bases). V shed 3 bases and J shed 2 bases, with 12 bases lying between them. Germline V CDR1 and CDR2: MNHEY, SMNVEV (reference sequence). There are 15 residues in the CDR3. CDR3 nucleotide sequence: TGTGCCAGCAGTTTCCGGGGTTCATTCACAGATACGCAGTATTTT. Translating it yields CASSFRGSFTDTQYF.

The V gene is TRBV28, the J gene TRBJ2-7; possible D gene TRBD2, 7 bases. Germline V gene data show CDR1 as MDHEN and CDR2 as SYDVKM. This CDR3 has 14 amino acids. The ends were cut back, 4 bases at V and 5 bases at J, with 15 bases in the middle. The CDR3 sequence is CASSSRGALDEQYF. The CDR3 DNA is TGTGCCAGCAGTTCCCGGGGGGCGCTGGACGAGCAGTACTTC.

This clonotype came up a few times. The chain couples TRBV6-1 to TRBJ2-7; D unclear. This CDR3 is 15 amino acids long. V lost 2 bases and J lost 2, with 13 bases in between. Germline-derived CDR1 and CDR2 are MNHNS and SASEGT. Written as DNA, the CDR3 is TGTGCCAGCAGTGAACCAGGTCGGGCAGCCTACGAGCAGTACTTC. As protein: CASSEPGRAAYEQYF.

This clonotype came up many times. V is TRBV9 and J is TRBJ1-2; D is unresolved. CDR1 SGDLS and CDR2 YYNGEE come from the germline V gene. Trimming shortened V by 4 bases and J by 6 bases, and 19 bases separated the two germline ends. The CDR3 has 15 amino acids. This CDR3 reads CASSPTTRPANGYTF. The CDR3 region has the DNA TGTGCCAGCAGCCCCACTACTAGACCCGCGAATGGCTACACCTTC. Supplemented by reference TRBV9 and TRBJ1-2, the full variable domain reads DSGVTQTPKHLITATGQRVTLRCSPRSGDLSVYWYQQSLDQGLQFLIQYYNGEERAKGNILERFSAQQFPDLHSELNLSSLELGDSALYFCASSPTTRPANGYTFGSGTRLTVV.

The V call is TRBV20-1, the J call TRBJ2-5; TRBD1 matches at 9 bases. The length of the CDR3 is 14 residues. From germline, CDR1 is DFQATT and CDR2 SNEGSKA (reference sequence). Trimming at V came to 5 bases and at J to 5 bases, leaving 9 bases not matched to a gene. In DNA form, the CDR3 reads TGCAGTGCTCCTAACAGGGGGCGGGAGGAGACCCAGTACTTC. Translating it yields CSAPNRGREETQYF.

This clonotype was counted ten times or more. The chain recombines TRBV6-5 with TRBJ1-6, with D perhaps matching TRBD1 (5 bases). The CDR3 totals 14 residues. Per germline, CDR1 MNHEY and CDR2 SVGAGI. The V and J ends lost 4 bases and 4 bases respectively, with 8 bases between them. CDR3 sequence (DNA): TGTGCCAGCAGTTTAGGGGTTTATAATTCACCCCTCCACTTT. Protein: CASSLGVYNSPLHF.

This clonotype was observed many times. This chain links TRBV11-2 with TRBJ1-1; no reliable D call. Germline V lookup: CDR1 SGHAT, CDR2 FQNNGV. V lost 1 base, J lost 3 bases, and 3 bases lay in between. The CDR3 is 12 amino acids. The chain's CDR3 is CASSLVDTEAFF. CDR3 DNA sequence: TGTGCCAGCAGCTTAGTGGACACTGAAGCTTTCTTT.

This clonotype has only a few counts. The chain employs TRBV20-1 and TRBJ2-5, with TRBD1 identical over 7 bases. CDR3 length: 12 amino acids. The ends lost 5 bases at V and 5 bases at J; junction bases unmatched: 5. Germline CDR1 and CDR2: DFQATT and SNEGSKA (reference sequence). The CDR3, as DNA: TGCAGTGCTTCTAGGGGGCGTGAGACCCAGTACTTC. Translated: CSASRGRETQYF.

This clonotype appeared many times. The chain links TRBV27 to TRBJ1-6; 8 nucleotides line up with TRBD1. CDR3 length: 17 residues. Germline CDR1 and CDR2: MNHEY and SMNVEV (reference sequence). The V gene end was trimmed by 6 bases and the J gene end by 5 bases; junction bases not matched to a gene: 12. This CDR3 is CASSRRPVGQDNSPLHF. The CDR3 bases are TGTGCCAGCAGCCGACGTCCTGTGGGACAGGATAATTCACCCCTCCACTTT.

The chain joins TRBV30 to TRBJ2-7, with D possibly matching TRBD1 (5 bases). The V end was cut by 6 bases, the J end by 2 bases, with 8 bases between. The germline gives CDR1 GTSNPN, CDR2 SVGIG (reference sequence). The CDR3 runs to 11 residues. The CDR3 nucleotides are TGTGCCTGTAGGGGCCCCTACGAGCAGTACTTC. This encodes CACRGPYEQYF.

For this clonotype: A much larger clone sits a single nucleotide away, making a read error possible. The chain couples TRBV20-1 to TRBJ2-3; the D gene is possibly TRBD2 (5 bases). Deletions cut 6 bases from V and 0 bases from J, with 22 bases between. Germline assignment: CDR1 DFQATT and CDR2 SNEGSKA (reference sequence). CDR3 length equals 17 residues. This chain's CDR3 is CSAPTEGQSSSTDTQYF. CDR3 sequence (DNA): TGCAGTGCACCTACAGAGGGCCAATCGAGCAGCACAGATACGCAGTATTTT.

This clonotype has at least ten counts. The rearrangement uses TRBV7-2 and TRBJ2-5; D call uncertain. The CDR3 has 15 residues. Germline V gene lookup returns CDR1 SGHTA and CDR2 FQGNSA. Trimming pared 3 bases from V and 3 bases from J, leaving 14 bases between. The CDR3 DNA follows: TGTGCCAGCAGCTTCAGTATGGCGGTAGAAGAGACCCAGTACTTC. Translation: CASSFSMAVEETQYF.

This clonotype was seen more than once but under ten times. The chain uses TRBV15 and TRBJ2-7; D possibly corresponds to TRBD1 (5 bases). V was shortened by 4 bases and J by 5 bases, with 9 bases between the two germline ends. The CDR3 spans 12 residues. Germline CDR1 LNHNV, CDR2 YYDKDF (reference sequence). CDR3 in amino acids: CATSKGNDEQYF. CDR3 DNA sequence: TGTGCCACCAGCAAGGGGAACGACGAGCAGTACTTC.

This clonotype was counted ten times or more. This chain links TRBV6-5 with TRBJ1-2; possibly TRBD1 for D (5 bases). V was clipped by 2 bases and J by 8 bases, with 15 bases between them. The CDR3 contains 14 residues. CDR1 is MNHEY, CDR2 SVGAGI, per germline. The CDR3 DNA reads TGTGCCAGCAGTTACAAAGCCGGGACGGAGGGCTACACCTTC. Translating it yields CASSYKAGTEGYTF.

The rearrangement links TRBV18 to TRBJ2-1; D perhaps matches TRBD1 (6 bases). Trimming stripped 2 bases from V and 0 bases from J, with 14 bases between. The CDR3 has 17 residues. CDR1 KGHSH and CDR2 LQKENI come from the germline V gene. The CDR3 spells CASSPRRQALSYNEQFF. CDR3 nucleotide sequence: TGTGCCAGCTCACCAAGAAGACAGGCCCTCTCCTACAATGAGCAGTTCTTC.

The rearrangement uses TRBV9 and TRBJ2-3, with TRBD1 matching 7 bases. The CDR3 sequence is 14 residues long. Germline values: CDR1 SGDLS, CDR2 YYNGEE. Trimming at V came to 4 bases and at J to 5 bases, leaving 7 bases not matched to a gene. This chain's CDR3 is CASSPRGSIDTQYF. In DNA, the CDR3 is TGTGCCAGCAGCCCCAGGGGGAGTATAGATACGCAGTATTTT. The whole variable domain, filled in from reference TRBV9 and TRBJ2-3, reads DSGVTQTPKHLITATGQRVTLRCSPRSGDLSVYWYQQSLDQGLQFLIQYYNGEERAKGNILERFSAQQFPDLHSELNLSSLELGDSALYFCASSPRGSIDTQYFGPGTRLTVL.

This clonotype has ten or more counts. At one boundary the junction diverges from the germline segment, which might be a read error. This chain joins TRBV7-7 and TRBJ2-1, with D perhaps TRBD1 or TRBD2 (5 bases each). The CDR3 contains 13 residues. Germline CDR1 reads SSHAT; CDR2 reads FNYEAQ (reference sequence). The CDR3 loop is CASSFAGTPEQFF. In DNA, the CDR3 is TGTGCTAGCAGCTTTGCCGGGACGCCCGAGCAGTTCTTC. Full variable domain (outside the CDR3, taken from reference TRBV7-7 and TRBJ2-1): GAGVSQSPRYKVTKRGQDVTLRCDPISSHATLYWYQQALGQGPEFLTYFNYEAQPDKSGLPSDRFSAERPEGSISTLTIQRTEQRDSAMYRCASSFAGTPEQFFGPGTRLTVL.

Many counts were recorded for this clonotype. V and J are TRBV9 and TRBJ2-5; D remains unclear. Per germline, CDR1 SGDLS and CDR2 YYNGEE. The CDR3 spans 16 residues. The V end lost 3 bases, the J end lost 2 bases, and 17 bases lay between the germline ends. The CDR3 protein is CASSENPWTVQETQYF. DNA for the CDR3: TGTGCCAGCAGCGAGAACCCGTGGACGGTTCAAGAGACCCAGTACTTC.